These 20 T cell receptor beta chains came from one sample sequenced in a study of radiotherapy plus CTLA-4 blockade in lung cancer. Sequenced by immunoSEQ multiplex PCR; TCRdb stores in-frame clones only, minus some. Seen here are over 85,000 clones, roughly 80% observed once, and the top ten hold roughly a quarter. Sequences were derived from peripheral blood, sampled from a patient treated with radiotherapy plus ipilimumab. These receptor sequences come from a human donor with non-small cell lung cancer that progressed on radiotherapy plus ipilimumab.

V gene TRBV19 combines with J gene TRBJ2-5, with 7 bases lining up with TRBD1. The CDR3 is made up of 15 amino acids. J was trimmed by 2 bases and V by 1 base; bases with no gene match: 4. CDR1 LNHDA and CDR2 SQIVND come from the germline V gene (reference sequence). The CDR3 bases are TGTGCCAGTAGTATAGGAGACAGGGAGCAAGAGACCCAGTACTTC. Protein: CASSIGDREQETQYF.

This chain uses TRBV18 with TRBJ2-2, with a tentative D call TRBD1 (6 bases). The CDR3 has 16 residues. The germline gives CDR1 KGHSH, CDR2 LQKENI. V was trimmed by 2 bases and J by 2 bases, leaving 12 bases between them. For the CDR3, the DNA is TGTGCCAGCTCACCAAAGGACAGAGCTAACACCGGGGAGCTGTTTTTT. This sequence encodes CASSPKDRANTGELFF.

The chain combines TRBV28 with TRBJ1-2; TRBD1 agrees at 7 bases. V shed 4 bases and J 4 bases; nucleotides not matched to a gene: 9. The CDR3 contains 15 residues. Germline CDR1 and CDR2: MDHEN and SYDVKM. The CDR3 is CASSYPTDRLYGYTF. CDR3 nucleotide sequence: TGTGCCAGCAGTTACCCCACGGACAGGCTCTATGGCTACACCTTC.

The chain recombines TRBV11-2 with TRBJ2-7; 8 nucleotides match TRBD2. The length of the CDR3 is 15 residues. Per the germline V gene, CDR1 is SGHAT and CDR2 is FQNNGV. The ends lost 5 bases at V and 5 bases at J; junction bases unmatched: 11. CDR3: CASSTPGLGFHEQYF. The CDR3 bases are TGTGCCAGCAGCACGCCGGGACTAGGTTTCCACGAGCAGTACTTC.

V and J are TRBV5-1 and TRBJ1-1, with D perhaps matching TRBD1 (5 bases). V shed 5 bases and J shed 3 bases, with 20 bases lying between them. CDR3 size: 16 residues. The germline gives CDR1 SGHRS, CDR2 YFSETQ. CDR3 residues: CASRYSARGGDTEAFF. Here the CDR3 DNA reads TGCGCCAGCAGATATAGCGCCCGGGGCGGCGACACTGAAGCTTTCTTT. Supplemented by reference TRBV5-1 and TRBJ1-1, the full variable domain reads KAGVTQTPRYLIKTRGQQVTLSCSPISGHRSVSWYQQTPGQGLQFLFEYFSETQRNKGNFPGRFSGRQFSNSRSEMNVSTLELGDSALYLCASRYSARGGDTEAFFGQGTRLTVV.

Details on this clone: An end of the junction does not agree with germline; a read error may underlie this. The chain uses TRBV7-9 and TRBJ1-4; D is possibly TRBD1 (5 bases). Germline lookup yields CDR1 SEHNR and CDR2 FQNEAQ (reference sequence). The CDR3 covers 15 residues. The CDR3 sequence is CASSPIRATNEKPFF. As DNA, the CDR3 is TGTGCCAGCAGCCCAATCAGGGCAACTAATGAAAAACCGTTTTTT.

The chain has TRBV19 and TRBJ2-1; D may be TRBD2 (5 bases). The germline V gene encodes CDR1 LNHDA and CDR2 SQIVND (reference sequence). Trimming left V 8 bases short and J 6 bases short, with 14 bases between. The CDR3 has 13 amino acids. CDR3 sequence reads: CASSFFEGNEQFF. DNA of the CDR3: TGTGCCAGTTCATTTTTCGAGGGCAATGAGCAGTTCTTC.

The chain uses TRBV13 and TRBJ2-1, with 7 bases matching TRBD2. J was trimmed by 0 bases and V by 3 bases; bases with no gene match: 2. From germline, CDR1 is PRHDT and CDR2 FYEKMQ (reference sequence). This CDR3 has 15 residues. The CDR3 sequence is CASSLRGGSYNEQFF. The CDR3 DNA sequence: TGTGCCAGCAGCTTGCGCGGGGGCTCCTACAATGAGCAGTTCTTC.

The J gene is TRBJ2-1, the V gene TRBV2; 7 bases fit TRBD1. The V gene's germline CDR1 is SNHLY and CDR2 FYNNEI. The CDR3 loop spans 15 amino acids. Trimming cost V 4 bases and J 5 bases; bases outside gene matches: 8. The CDR3 here is CASSVEGQSNNEQFF. The CDR3 DNA reads TGTGCCAGCAGTGTCGAGGGACAGAGTAACAATGAGCAGTTCTTC.

The chain employs TRBV5-4 and TRBJ1-1; TRBD1 might be the D (6 bases). CDR3 length: 18 amino acids. V lost 4 bases to trimming and J lost 5 bases, with 27 bases between them. Germline values: CDR1 SGHNT, CDR2 YYREEE (reference sequence). The CDR3 DNA reads as TGTGCCAGCAGCCCTACAAAAGGGGGACCCAAGTCGGGTACTGAAGCTTTCTTT. Its translation: CASSPTKGGPKSGTEAFF.

Only one count was recorded for this clone. The V and J genes are TRBV12-2 and TRBJ2-1; the tabulated D call, TRBD2, remains unverified against the DNA. TRBV12-2 is termed a pseudogene. This CDR3 contains 15 residues. This CDR3 reads CASRSRTSKRNEQFF. The CDR3 nucleotides read TGTGCAAGTCGCTCACGGACTAGCAAGCGCAATGAGCAGTTCTTC.

On this clone: Germline is not matched at one junction end, which may reflect a read error. This sample includes further DNA sequences coding for the same CDR3. The CDR3, as DNA: TGTGCTAGCAGCTCCGGGACTAGCGGCTACAATGAGCAGTTCTTC. Its protein product is CASSSGTSGYNEQFF. V usage is TRBV7-7 and J usage is TRBJ2-1, with 11 bases lining up with TRBD2. Germline CDR1 and CDR2: SSHAT and FNYEAQ (reference sequence). The CDR3 loop spans 15 amino acids. The whole variable domain, remainder taken from reference TRBV7-7 and TRBJ2-1, is GAGVSQSPRYKVTKRGQDVTLRCDPISSHATLYWYQQALGQGPEFLTYFNYEAQPDKSGLPSDRFSAERPEGSISTLTIQRTEQRDSAMYRCASSSGTSGYNEQFFGPGTRLTVL.

In this sample, this clone is medium-sized. The chain recombines TRBV15 with TRBJ2-2; 8 bases agree with TRBD1. Germline V gene lookup returns CDR1 LNHNV and CDR2 YYDKDF (reference sequence). The V segment lost 0 bases and the J segment 5 bases; nucleotides outside the gene matches: 5. The CDR3 totals 16 residues. In DNA form, the CDR3 reads TGTGCCACCAGCAGAGAGGACAGGGAGGAAACCGGGGAGCTGTTTTTT. Protein: CATSREDREETGELFF.

The V call is TRBV5-6, the J call TRBJ1-2; 11 nucleotides match TRBD1. J lost 7 bases, V lost 4 bases, and 6 bases had no gene match. The CDR3 runs to 14 residues. Per germline, CDR1 SGHDT and CDR2 YYEEEE. CDR3 bases: TGTGCCAGCAGCCGAAGGACAGGGGGCGGTGGCTACACCTTC. Amino acid sequence: CASSRRTGGGGYTF.

The rearrangement links TRBV11-2 to TRBJ2-7, with TRBD2 matching 8 bases. The CDR3 sequence is 15 residues long. After removal of 4 bases from V and 6 bases from J, the junction contained 11 bases not matched to a gene. Germline V gives CDR1 SGHAT, CDR2 FQNNGV. For the CDR3, the DNA is TGTGCCAGCAGCTCCTTACGGGAGGGTCCTTTCGAGCAGTACGTC. Translation gives CASSSLREGPFEQYV.

The chain combines TRBV9 with TRBJ2-1; D unclear. The V gene lost 1 base and the J gene lost 0 bases, with 8 bases spanning the gap. Germline CDR1 is SGDLS and CDR2 is YYNGEE. CDR3 length: 15 residues. CDR3 in DNA: TGTGCCAGCAGCGTACAGCCCAGCTCCTACAATGAGCAGTTCTTC. It translates to CASSVQPSSYNEQFF.

The rearrangement joins TRBV11-2 to TRBJ2-7; D is ambiguous. The germline gives CDR1 SGHAT, CDR2 FQNNGV. The CDR3 is made up of 13 amino acids. Trimming stripped 1 base from V and 2 bases from J, with 6 bases between. The CDR3 is CASSLAGTYEQYV. DNA for the CDR3: TGTGCCAGCAGCTTAGCCGGAACCTACGAGCAGTACGTC.

Concerning this clone: Different DNA sequences within this sample yield the same CDR3. The V gene is TRBV2, the J gene TRBJ1-5, with D unresolved. Trimming removed 3 bases at V and 0 bases at J, with 0 bases between. The germline V gene has CDR1 SNHLY and CDR2 FYNNEI. This CDR3 region has 12 residues. The CDR3 spells CASSDSNQPQHF. The CDR3 DNA follows: TGTGCCAGCAGTGATAGCAATCAGCCCCAGCATTTT.

This chain joins TRBV6-1 and TRBJ2-7; TRBD2 matches 10 bases. The length of the CDR3 is 15 residues. CDR1 and CDR2 from the germline V gene are MNHNS and SASEGT. The V gene end was trimmed by 4 bases and the J gene end by 1 base; junction bases not matched to a gene: 4. In DNA, the CDR3 is TGTGCCAGCAGTGTCTGGACTAGCGGATCCTACGAGCAGTACGTC. The encoded protein is CASSVWTSGSYEQYV.

The CDR3 loop is CASSPLGQMSSYNEQFF. Written as DNA, the CDR3 is TGTGCCAGCTCACCATTGGGACAGATGAGCTCCTACAATGAGCAGTTCTTC. This chain links TRBV18 with TRBJ2-1; TRBD1 aligns across 7 bases. V was pared by 2 bases and J by 0 bases, with 7 bases of the junction left unmatched. There are 17 residues in the CDR3. From germline, CDR1 is KGHSH and CDR2 LQKENI.